A single T cell receptor (beta chain) is shown here with its context. The germline V gene encodes CDR1 SGHVS and CDR2 FQNEAQ. V lost 6 bases, J lost 8 bases, and 19 bases lay in between. The CDR3 has 14 amino acids. The data derive from a study of control samples from healthy donors and cancer patients. TCRdb keeps only in-frame clones here, not all; method: immunoSEQ multiplex PCR. The profile shows approximately 160,000 clones, about 94% of them singletons. The source is a woman aged 55-69 years in good health. The sequenced material came from blood. This chain joins TRBV7-8 and TRBJ1-1; possible D gene TRBD1, 5 bases. CDR3 in amino acids: CASRPPGQPKEAFF. The CDR3 DNA sequence: TGTGCCAGCAGACCCCCGGGGCAGCCTAAGGAAGCTTTCTTT.